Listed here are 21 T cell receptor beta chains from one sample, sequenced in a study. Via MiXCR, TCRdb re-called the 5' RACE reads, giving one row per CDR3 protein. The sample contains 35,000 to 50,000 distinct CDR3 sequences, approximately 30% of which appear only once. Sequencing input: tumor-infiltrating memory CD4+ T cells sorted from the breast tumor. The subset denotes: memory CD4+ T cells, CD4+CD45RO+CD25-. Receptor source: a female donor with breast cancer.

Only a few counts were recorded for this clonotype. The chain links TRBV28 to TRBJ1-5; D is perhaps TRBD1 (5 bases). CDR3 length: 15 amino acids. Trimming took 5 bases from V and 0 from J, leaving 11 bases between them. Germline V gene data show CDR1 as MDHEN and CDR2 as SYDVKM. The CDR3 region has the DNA TGTGCCAGCAGTCCCCGTGGGGGTAGCAATCAGCCCCAGCATTTT. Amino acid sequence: CASSPRGGSNQPQHF.

In nucleotides, the CDR3 is TGTGCCAGCAGTCCCCTGTTAGGACCCTACAATGAGCAGTTCTTC. Its protein is CASSPLLGPYNEQFF. This rearrangement joins TRBV27 to TRBJ2-1; D not certain. Trimming took off 5 bases at V and 2 bases at J, with 13 bases between the two ends. Germline CDR1 and CDR2: MNHEY and SMNVEV (reference sequence). The length of the CDR3 is 15 residues.

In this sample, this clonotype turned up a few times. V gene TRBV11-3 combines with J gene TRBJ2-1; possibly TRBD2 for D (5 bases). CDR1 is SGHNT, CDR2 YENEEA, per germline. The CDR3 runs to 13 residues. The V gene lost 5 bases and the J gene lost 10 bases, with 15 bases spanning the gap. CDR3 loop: CASSPRTGWEQFF. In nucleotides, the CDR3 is TGTGCCAGCAGCCCTAGGACGGGGTGGGAGCAGTTCTTC. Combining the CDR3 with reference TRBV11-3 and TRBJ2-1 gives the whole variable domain EAGVVQSPRYKIIEKKQPVAFWCNPISGHNTLYWYLQNLGQGPELLIRYENEEAVDDSQLPKDRFSAERLKGVDSTLKIQPAELGDSAVYLCASSPRTGWEQFFGPGTRLTVL.

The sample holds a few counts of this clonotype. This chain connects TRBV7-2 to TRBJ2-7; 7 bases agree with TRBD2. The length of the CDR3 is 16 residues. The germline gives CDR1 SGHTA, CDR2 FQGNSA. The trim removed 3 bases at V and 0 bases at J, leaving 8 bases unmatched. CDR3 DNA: TGTGCCAGCAGCTTTGACGCGGGAGCGGCCTCCTACGAGCAGTACTTC. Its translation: CASSFDAGAASYEQYF. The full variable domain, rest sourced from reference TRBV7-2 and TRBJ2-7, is GAGVSQSPSNKVTEKGKDVELRCDPISGHTALYWYRQSLGQGLEFLIYFQGNSAPDKSGLPSDRFSAERTGGSVSTLTIQRTQQEDSAVYLCASSFDAGAASYEQYFGPGTRLTVT.

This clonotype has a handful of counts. The CDR3 sequence: CASTFVPGTGELFF. The CDR3 nucleotides are TGTGCCAGCACCTTCGTACCTGGGACCGGGGAGCTGTTTTTT. The chain couples TRBV28 to TRBJ2-2; D is ambiguous. This CDR3 spans 14 amino acids. Trimming pared 7 bases from V and 5 bases from J, leaving 14 bases between. The germline CDR1 and CDR2 sequences are MDHEN and SYDVKM.

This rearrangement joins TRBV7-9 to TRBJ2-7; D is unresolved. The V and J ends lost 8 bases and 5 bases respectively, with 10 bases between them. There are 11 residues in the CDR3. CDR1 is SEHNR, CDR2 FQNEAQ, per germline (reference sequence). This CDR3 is CASARRDEQYF. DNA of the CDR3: TGTGCCAGCGCTCGTCGAGACGAGCAGTACTTC.

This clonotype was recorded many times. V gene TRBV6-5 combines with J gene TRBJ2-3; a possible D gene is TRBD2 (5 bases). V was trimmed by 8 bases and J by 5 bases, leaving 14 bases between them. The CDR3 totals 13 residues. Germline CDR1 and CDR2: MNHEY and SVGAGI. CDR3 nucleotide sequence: TGTGCCAGCGGTACCGGGGTTATAGATACGCAGTATTTT. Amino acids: CASGTGVIDTQYF.

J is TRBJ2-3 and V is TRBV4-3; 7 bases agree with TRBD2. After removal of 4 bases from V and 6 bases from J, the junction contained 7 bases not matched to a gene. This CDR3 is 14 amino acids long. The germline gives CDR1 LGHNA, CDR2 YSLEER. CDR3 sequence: CASSLQAGSDTQYF. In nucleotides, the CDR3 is TGCGCCAGCAGCCTTCAAGCGGGATCTGATACGCAGTATTTT.

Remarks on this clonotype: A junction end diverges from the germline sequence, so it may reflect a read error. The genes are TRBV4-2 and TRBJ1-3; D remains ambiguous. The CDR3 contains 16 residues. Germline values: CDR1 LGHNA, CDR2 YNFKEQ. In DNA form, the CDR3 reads TGTGCCAGCAGCCAAGAGAACTCGGGTTATGGAGACACCATATATTTT. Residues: CASSQENSGYGDTIYF.

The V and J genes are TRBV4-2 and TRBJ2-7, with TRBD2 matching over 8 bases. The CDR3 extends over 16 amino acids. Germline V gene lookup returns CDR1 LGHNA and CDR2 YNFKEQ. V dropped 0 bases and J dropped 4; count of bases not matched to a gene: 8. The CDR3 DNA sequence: TGTGCCAGCAGCCAAGATCCCCAGCGGGAGCCATACGAGCAGTACTTC. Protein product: CASSQDPQREPYEQYF.

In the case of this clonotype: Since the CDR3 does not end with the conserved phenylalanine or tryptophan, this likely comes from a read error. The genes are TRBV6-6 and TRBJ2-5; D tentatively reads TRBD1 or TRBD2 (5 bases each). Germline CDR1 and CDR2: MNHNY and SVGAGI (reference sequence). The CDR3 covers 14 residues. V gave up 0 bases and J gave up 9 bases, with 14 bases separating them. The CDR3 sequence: CASSYSIGTKAQYL. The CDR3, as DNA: TGTGCCAGCAGTTACTCGATAGGGACCAAGGCCCAGTACCTC.

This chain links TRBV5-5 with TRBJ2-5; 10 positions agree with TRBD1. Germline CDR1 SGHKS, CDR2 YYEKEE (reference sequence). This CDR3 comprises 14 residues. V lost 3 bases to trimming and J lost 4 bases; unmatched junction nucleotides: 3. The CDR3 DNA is TGTGCCAGCAGCTGGACAGGGGGAGCAGAGACCCAGTACTTC. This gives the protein CASSWTGGAETQYF.

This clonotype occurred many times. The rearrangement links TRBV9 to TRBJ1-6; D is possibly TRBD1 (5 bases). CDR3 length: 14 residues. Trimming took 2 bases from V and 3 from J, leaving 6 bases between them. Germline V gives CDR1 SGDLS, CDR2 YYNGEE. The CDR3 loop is CASSVTDYNSPLHF. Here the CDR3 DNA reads TGTGCCAGCAGCGTGACAGACTATAATTCACCCCTCCACTTT.

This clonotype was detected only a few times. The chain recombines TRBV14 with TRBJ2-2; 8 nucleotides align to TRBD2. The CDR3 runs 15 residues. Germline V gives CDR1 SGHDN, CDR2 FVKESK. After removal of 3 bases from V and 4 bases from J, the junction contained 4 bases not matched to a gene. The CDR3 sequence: CASSHRGGSTGELFF. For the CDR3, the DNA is TGTGCCAGCAGCCATCGGGGGGGAAGCACCGGGGAGCTGTTTTTT.

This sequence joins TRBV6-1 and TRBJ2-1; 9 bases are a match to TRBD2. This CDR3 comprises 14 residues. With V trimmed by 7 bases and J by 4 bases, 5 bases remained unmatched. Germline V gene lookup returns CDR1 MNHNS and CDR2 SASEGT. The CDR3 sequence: CASISGSKYNEQFF. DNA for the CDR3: TGTGCCAGCATTAGCGGGAGTAAGTACAATGAGCAGTTCTTC.

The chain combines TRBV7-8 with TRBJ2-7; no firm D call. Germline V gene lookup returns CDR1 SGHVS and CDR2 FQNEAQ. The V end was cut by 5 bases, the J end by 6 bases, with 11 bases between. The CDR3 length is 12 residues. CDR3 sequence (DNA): TGTGCCAGCAGCGTTCGGACCTGCGAGCAGTACTTC. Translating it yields CASSVRTCEQYF.

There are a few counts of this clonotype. The CDR3 reads CASSSHGGENSPLHF. CDR3 nucleotides: TGTGCCAGCAGCTCCCATGGGGGGGAAAATTCACCCCTCCACTTT. The V and J genes are TRBV7-6 and TRBJ1-6; D may be TRBD1 (5 bases). This CDR3 region has 15 residues. CDR1 and CDR2 (germline): SGHVS, FNYEAQ. The germline V and J ends were trimmed by 4 bases and 7 bases, with 14 bases remaining between them.

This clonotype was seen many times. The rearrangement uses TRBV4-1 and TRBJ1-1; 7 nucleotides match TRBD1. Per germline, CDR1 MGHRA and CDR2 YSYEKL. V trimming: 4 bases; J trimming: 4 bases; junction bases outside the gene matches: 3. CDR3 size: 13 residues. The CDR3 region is CASSPGQLTEAFF. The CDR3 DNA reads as TGCGCCAGCAGCCCGGGACAGCTCACTGAAGCTTTCTTT.

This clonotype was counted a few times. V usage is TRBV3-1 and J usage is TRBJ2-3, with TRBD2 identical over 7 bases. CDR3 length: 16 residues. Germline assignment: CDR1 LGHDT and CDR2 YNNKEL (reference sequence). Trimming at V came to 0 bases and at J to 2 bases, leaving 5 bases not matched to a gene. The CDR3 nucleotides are TGTGCCAGCAGCCAAGATTCCAGCGGGACCACAGATACGCAGTATTTT. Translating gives CASSQDSSGTTDTQYF.

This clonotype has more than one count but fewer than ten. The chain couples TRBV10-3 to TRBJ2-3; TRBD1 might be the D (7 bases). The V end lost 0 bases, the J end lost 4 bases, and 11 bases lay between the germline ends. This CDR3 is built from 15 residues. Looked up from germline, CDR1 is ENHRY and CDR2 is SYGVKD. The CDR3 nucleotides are TGTGCCATCAGTGAGTCGGAGGGGGCCGCAGATACGCAGTATTTT. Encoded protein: CAISESEGAADTQYF.

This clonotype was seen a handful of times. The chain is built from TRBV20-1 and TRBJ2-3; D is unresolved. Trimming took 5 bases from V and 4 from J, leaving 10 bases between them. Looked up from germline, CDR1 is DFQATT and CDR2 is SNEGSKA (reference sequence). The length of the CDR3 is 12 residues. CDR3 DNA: TGCAGTGCTGTAGGCGGAGCAGATACGCAGTATTTT. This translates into CSAVGGADTQYF.